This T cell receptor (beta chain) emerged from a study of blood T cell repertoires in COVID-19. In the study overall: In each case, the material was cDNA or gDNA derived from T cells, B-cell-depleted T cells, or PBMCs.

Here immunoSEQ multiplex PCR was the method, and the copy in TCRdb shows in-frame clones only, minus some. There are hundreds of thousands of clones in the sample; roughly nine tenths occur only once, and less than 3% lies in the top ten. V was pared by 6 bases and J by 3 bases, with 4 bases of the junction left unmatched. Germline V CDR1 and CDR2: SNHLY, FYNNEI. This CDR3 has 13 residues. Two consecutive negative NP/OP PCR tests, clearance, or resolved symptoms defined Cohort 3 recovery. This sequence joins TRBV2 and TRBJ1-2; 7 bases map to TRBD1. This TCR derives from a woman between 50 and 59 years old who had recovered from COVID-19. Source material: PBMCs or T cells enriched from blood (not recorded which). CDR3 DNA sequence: TGTGCCAGCAGCTCCCAGGGGGACTATGGCTACACCTTC. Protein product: CASSSQGDYGYTF.